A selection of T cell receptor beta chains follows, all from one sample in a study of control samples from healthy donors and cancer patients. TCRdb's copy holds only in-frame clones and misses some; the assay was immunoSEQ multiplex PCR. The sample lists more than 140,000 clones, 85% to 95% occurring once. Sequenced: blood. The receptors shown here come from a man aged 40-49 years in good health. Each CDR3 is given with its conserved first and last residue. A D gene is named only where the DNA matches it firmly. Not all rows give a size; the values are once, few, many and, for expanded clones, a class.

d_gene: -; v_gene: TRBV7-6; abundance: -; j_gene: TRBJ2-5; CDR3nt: TGTGCCAGCAGCTTATTGCAAGAGACCCAGTACTTC; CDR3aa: CASSLLQETQYF
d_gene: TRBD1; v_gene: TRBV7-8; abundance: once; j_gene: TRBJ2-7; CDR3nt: TGTGCCAGCAGGGTGGGACAGGCCCCCTACGAGCAGTACTTC; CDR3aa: CASRVGQAPYEQYF
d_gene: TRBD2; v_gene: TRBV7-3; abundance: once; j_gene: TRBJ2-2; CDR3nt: TGTGCCAGCAGCCGAGCGGGAGTGGCCGGGGAGCTGTTTTTT; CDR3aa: CASSRAGVAGELFF
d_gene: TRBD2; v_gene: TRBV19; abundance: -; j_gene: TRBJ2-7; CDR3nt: TGTGCCAGTAGTATAGATCCCTTTGGGACTAGCGAATCCTACGAGCAGTACTTC; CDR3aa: CASSIDPFGTSESYEQYF
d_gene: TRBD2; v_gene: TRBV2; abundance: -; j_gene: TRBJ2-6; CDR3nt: TGTGCCAGCATTTCGAGACTAGCGGGTTTAACTGGGGCCAACGTCCTGACTTTC; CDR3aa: CASISRLAGLTGANVLTF
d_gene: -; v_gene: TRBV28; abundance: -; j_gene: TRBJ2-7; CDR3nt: TGTGCCAGCAGTTTAGATCTCGGACGAGAGCAGTACTTC; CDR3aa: CASSLDLGREQYF
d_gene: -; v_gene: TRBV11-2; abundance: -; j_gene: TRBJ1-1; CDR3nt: TGTGCCAGCAGCTTACCCAGGCAGGCCCGGTCTGAAGCTTTCTTT; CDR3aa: CASSLPRQARSEAFF
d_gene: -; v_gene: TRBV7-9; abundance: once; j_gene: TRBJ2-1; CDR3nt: TGTGCCAGCAGCTTAAGGTTCGGCTCCTACAATGAGCAGTTCTTC; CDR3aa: CASSLRFGSYNEQFF
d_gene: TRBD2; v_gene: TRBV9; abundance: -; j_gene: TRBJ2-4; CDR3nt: TGTGCCAGCAGCCCCGGCTCAGGGAGGGACATTCAGTACTTC; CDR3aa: CASSPGSGRDIQYF
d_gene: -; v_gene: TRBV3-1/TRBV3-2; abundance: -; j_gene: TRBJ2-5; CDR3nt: TGTGCCAGCAGCCAAGACTTGCGGAGGGAAGAGACCCAGTACTTC; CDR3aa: CASSQDLRREETQYF
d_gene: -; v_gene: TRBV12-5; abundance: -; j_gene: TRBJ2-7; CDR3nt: TGTGCTAGTGGTTTGGCGGGGGCCTACGAGCAGTACTTC; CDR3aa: CASGLAGAYEQYF
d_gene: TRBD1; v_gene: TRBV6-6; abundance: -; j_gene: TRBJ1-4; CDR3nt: TGTGCCAGCAGGCAGGGACAGGGTGGTGAAAAACTGTTTTTT; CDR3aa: CASRQGQGGEKLFF